Listed below are T cell receptor beta chains from one sample, sequenced in a study of Siglec-9 on CD8 T cells in melanoma. The protocol was immunoSEQ multiplex PCR, while the TCRdb copy is restricted to in-frame clones and leaves out a portion. The sample shows some 37,000 clones, around 81% of them seen only once. Sequencing used Siglec-9- CD8+ T cells sorted from blood. These receptors were collected from a human donor in good health. Both conserved end residues are part of each CDR3. The D gene is left open where the match is weak. A clone size is listed for some rows: how often the clone was seen (once, few, many), or a class if it is expanded.

V gene	J gene	D gene	clone size	CDR3 DNA	CDR3 protein
TRBV11-2	TRBJ1-2	NA	once	TGTGCCAGCAGCATCCCACGGGGCGCGAACTATGGCTACACCTTC	CASSIPRGANYGYTF
TRBV29-1	TRBJ2-5	NA	NA	TGCAGCGTTGAAAGGCGAACGGCAGGCGCACAAACTCAAGAGACCCAGTACTTC	CSVERRTAGAQTQETQYF
TRBV7-9	TRBJ2-7	NA	NA	TGTGCCAGCAGCCCGCTCGGGGGTTACTACGAGCAGTACTTC	CASSPLGGYYEQYF
TRBV5-4	TRBJ2-7	NA	once	TGTGCCAGCAGCCCTTGGAGGACCCCCAACGAGCAGTACTTC	CASSPWRTPNEQYF
TRBV27	TRBJ2-3	TRBD2	NA	TGTGCCAGCAGTTTAAGACTAGCGGTCCTCACAGATACGCAGTATTTT	CASSLRLAVLTDTQYF
TRBV7-9	TRBJ2-5	NA	NA	TGTGCCAGCAGCCCCCGGGGGTCTGGGGAAGAGACCCAGTACTTC	CASSPRGSGEETQYF
TRBV19	TRBJ2-1	TRBD1	NA	TGTGCCAGTAGTATTGGACAGGGGGTCAGCTCCTACAATGAGCAGTTCTTC	CASSIGQGVSSYNEQFF
TRBV7-9	TRBJ2-5	TRBD2	NA	TGTGCCAGCAGCTCCGCCATAACTTTAGCGGGAGTAGAGACCCAGTACTTC	CASSSAITLAGVETQYF
TRBV6-1	TRBJ2-3	TRBD2	NA	TGTGCCAGCAGTGAAGCTAGCGGGAGCCCAGATACGCAGTATTTT	CASSEASGSPDTQYF
TRBV30	TRBJ1-1	NA	NA	TGTGCCTGGGGCCTGGGGCGCGGTACTGAGGCTTTCTTT	CAWGLGRGTEAFF